The 26 T cell receptor beta chains reported below all come from one sample, sequenced in a study of T cell repertoires in cytomegalovirus infection. TCRdb re-derived calls from the reads in MiXCR, one entry per CDR3 protein. In the table there are a few hundred thousand distinct CDR3 sequences, 22% of which are singletons. What was sequenced was CD8+ T cells from PBMCs. The receptors were sampled from a human donor in good health (CMV status not recorded). Some clones in this sample may be carry-over from other donors' samples.

V and J are TRBV7-9 and TRBJ2-3, with 12 nucleotides matching TRBD2. V shed 1 base and J 2 bases; nucleotides not matched to a gene: 4. The CDR3 contains 17 residues. CDR1 and CDR2 from the germline V gene are SEHNR and FQNEAQ (reference sequence). For the CDR3, the DNA is TGTGCCAGCAGCTTAGGACTAGCGGGGGAGCACACAGATACGCAGTATTTT. Residues: CASSLGLAGEHTDTQYF.

The sample holds a few counts of this clonotype. The gene calls are TRBV6-1 and TRBJ2-2, with D perhaps matching TRBD2 (6 bases). Trimming removed 7 bases from V and 7 bases from J, with 16 bases in between. Germline V gives CDR1 MNHNS, CDR2 SASEGT. This CDR3 is 14 amino acids long. The CDR3 DNA reads as TGTGCCAGCAAGATGGGGGGACCGGGCGGGGAGCTGTTTTTT. This encodes CASKMGGPGGELFF.

This chain links TRBV29-1 with TRBJ2-7; weak D call: TRBD1 (6 bases). CDR1 SQVTM and CDR2 ANQGSEA come from the germline V gene. This CDR3 is built from 13 residues. Between the trimmed V and J ends, which lost 7 bases and 1 base, there was a span of 14 bases. CDR3 nucleotide sequence: TGCAGCGCCCGGACAGCAAGGTCCTACGAGCAGTACTTC. It yields the protein CSARTARSYEQYF.

This clonotype has ten or more counts. V and J are TRBV12-3 or TRBV12-4 and TRBJ2-7; 7 bases are a match to TRBD1. Germline trimming cut 4 bases from V and 3 bases from J; bases unmatched to any gene: 3. This CDR3 has 13 amino acids. DNA for the CDR3: TGTGCCAGCAGTTCAGGGGGAATCTACGAGCAGTACTTC. This translates into CASSSGGIYEQYF.

This chain links TRBV5-5 with TRBJ1-3; D ambiguous. V gave up 1 base and J gave up 3 bases, with 8 bases separating them. Germline V CDR1 and CDR2: SGHKS, YYEKEE (reference sequence). This CDR3 contains 14 residues. The CDR3 is CASSLQAGGNTIYF. The CDR3 region has the DNA TGTGCCAGCAGCTTGCAGGCCGGTGGAAACACCATATATTTT.

This clonotype was seen a handful of times. The J gene is TRBJ2-2, the V gene TRBV7-2, with a possible D match to TRBD1 (5 bases). CDR3 length: 15 amino acids. Trimming shortened V by 3 bases and J by 0 bases, and 8 bases separated the two germline ends. Germline lookup yields CDR1 SGHTA and CDR2 FQGNSA. CDR3 loop: CASSFDRSNTGELFF. CDR3 bases: TGTGCCAGCAGCTTTGACAGATCGAACACCGGGGAGCTGTTTTTT.

This clonotype was observed a few times. The CDR3 DNA sequence: TGTGCCAGCAGTCCATCGGGGGGGGCTAATGAAAAACTGTTTTTT. Translated, it gives CASSPSGGANEKLFF. The rearrangement joins TRBV12-3 or TRBV12-4 to TRBJ1-4; weak D call: TRBD1 (5 bases). V was cut by 5 bases and J by 3 bases, with 13 bases left in between. The CDR3 runs to 15 residues.

The gene calls are TRBV20-1 and TRBJ2-5; no reliable D call. CDR1 and CDR2 (germline): DFQATT, SNEGSKA (reference sequence). The CDR3 has 15 residues. Between the trimmed V and J ends, which lost 6 bases and 1 base, there was a span of 18 bases. The CDR3: CSAPQQRRFQETQYF. DNA for the CDR3: TGCAGTGCGCCACAACAGCGAAGGTTCCAAGAGACCCAGTACTTC.

This chain uses TRBV7-9 with TRBJ2-2; D is unresolved. The V end lost 7 bases, the J end lost 4 bases, and 19 bases lay between the germline ends. CDR3 size: 16 residues. From germline, CDR1 is SEHNR and CDR2 FQNEAQ (reference sequence). The CDR3 bases are TGTGCCAGCATCCCCCCCGCATCGGGTGGCACCGGGGAGCTGTTTTTT. It yields the protein CASIPPASGGTGELFF.

There are a few counts of this clonotype. The V gene is TRBV7-8, the J gene TRBJ2-1, with D unresolved. Germline V gives CDR1 SGHVS, CDR2 FQNEAQ. V was trimmed by 10 bases and J by 8 bases, leaving 12 bases between them. The CDR3 length is 11 residues. The CDR3, as DNA: TGTGCCACTGGGATCTTGGATGAGCAGTTCTTC. Translating it yields CATGILDEQFF.

In this sample, this clonotype turned up a few times. The chain links TRBV15 to TRBJ2-1, with 9 bases lining up with TRBD1. Germline V gene sequence: CDR1 LNHNV, CDR2 YYDKDF (reference sequence). The V and J ends lost 3 bases and 3 bases, in that order; junction bases with no gene match: 6. This CDR3 contains 16 residues. The CDR3, as DNA: TGTGCCACCAGCAGCGGACAGGGGAGCCACTACAATGAGCAGTTCTTC. Protein product: CATSSGQGSHYNEQFF.

The CDR3: CASSFGQGGANEKLFF. CDR3 coding DNA: TGTGCCAGCAGTTTCGGACAAGGGGGGGCTAATGAAAAACTGTTTTTT. V is TRBV28 and J is TRBJ1-4, with D possibly matching TRBD1 (6 bases). CDR1 is MDHEN and CDR2 is SYDVKM in the germline V gene. CDR3 length: 16 residues. V lost 3 bases and J 3 bases, leaving 14 bases between the germline ends.

The chain couples TRBV19 to TRBJ1-5; D is unclear. Germline lookup yields CDR1 LNHDA and CDR2 SQIVND (reference sequence). V lost 10 bases, J lost 0 bases, and 13 bases lay in between. The CDR3 is made up of 14 amino acids. DNA for the CDR3: TGTGCCACTACCGACGGGAATAGCAATCAGCCCCAGCATTTT. Translation: CATTDGNSNQPQHF.

This clonotype was seen repeatedly, ten times or more. The chain is built from TRBV7-9 and TRBJ2-3; the D is unclear. CDR1 SEHNR and CDR2 FQNEAQ come from the germline V gene (reference sequence). V was cut by 0 bases and J by 5 bases, with 15 bases left in between. The CDR3 covers 16 residues. CDR3 nucleotide sequence: TGTGCCAGCAGCTTAGCTCTCCGCCCCGGAGAAGATACGCAGTATTTT. This sequence encodes CASSLALRPGEDTQYF.

This clonotype has a handful of counts. This chain connects TRBV10-3 to TRBJ2-3; D not certain. CDR1 is ENHRY and CDR2 is SYGVKD in the germline V gene. CDR3 length: 13 amino acids. Trimming stripped 3 bases from V and 6 bases from J, with 10 bases between. CDR3 loop: CAISEIGRDTQYF. The CDR3 region has the DNA TGTGCCATCAGTGAAATCGGTCGGGATACGCAGTATTTT.

This clonotype was found a few times. The rearrangement joins TRBV19 to TRBJ2-1; TRBD2 matches 7 bases. In germline, CDR1 is LNHDA, CDR2 SQIVND (reference sequence). CDR3 size: 16 residues. Germline trimming cut 3 bases from V and 2 bases from J; bases unmatched to any gene: 7. The CDR3 nucleotides are TGTGCCAGTAGTATCACCGGGGGGTTGGCCTACAATGAGCAGTTCTTC. Amino acids: CASSITGGLAYNEQFF.

This chain uses TRBV20-1 with TRBJ2-2, with TRBD1 matching 8 bases. CDR3 length equals 17 residues. CDR1 is DFQATT, CDR2 SNEGSKA, per germline (reference sequence). V trimming: 2 bases; J trimming: 7 bases; junction bases outside the gene matches: 15. The CDR3 reads CSARTAGQVVLSGELFF. CDR3 sequence (DNA): TGCAGTGCTAGAACTGCGGGACAGGTCGTCTTAAGCGGGGAGCTGTTTTTT.

This clonotype showed up many times. V gene TRBV7-3 combines with J gene TRBJ2-3, with D tentatively TRBD1 (5 bases). The CDR3 sequence is 14 residues long. The V end was cut by 5 bases, the J end by 1 base, with 10 bases between. Germline V gene lookup returns CDR1 SGHTA and CDR2 FQGTGA. The CDR3 spells CASSAKGGTDTQYF. DNA for the CDR3: TGTGCCAGCAGCGCCAAAGGGGGCACAGATACGCAGTATTTT.

This chain connects TRBV14 to TRBJ2-1, with D possibly TRBD2 on 7 matching bases. The CDR3 has 17 amino acids. CDR1 is SGHDN, CDR2 FVKESK, per germline. V lost 3 bases to trimming and J lost 3 bases, with 18 bases between them. CDR3 nucleotides: TGTGCCAGCAGCCACTTCTCGGCGGGGGACAACTACAATGAGCAGTTCTTC. Translated, it gives CASSHFSAGDNYNEQFF.

This clonotype was counted ten times or more. V gene TRBV6-2 or TRBV6-3 combines with J gene TRBJ1-1; 8 bases map to TRBD1. The germline V gene has CDR1 MNHEY and CDR2 SVGEGT. Unmatched junction bases numbered 2, after V lost 3 bases and J lost 2 bases. CDR3 length equals 14 residues. The CDR3, as DNA: TGTGCCAGCAGTTATCAGGGGGCCAACACTGAAGCTTTCTTT. Its protein product is CASSYQGANTEAFF.

The V and J genes are TRBV7-9 and TRBJ2-3, with 7 bases aligning to TRBD1. Germline V CDR1 and CDR2: SEHNR, FQNEAQ (reference sequence). CDR3 size: 15 residues. V shed 5 bases and J 0 bases; nucleotides not matched to a gene: 5. The chain's CDR3 is CASSPTGSSTDTQYF. Here the CDR3 DNA reads TGTGCCAGCAGCCCGACAGGGTCTAGCACAGATACGCAGTATTTT.

The chain carries TRBV28 and TRBJ2-1; 11 bases are shared with TRBD2. V trimming: 11 bases; J trimming: 5 bases; junction bases outside the gene matches: 8. From germline, CDR1 is MDHEN and CDR2 SYDVKM. The CDR3 is 14 amino acids. The CDR3: CAVGPGLADNEQFF. In nucleotides, the CDR3 is TGTGCCGTAGGCCCGGGACTAGCGGACAATGAGCAGTTCTTC.

There are many counts of this clonotype. The chain uses TRBV7-2 and TRBJ1-5; D is possibly TRBD1 (6 bases). CDR3 length: 15 amino acids. Trimming took off 5 bases at V and 1 base at J, with 12 bases between the two ends. The germline V gene encodes CDR1 SGHTA and CDR2 FQGNSA. The CDR3 sequence: CASSRNQGSNQPQHF. The CDR3 nucleotides read TGTGCCAGCAGCCGGAATCAGGGGAGCAATCAGCCCCAGCATTTT.

This clonotype was found many times. This rearrangement joins TRBV7-2 to TRBJ1-2, with 7 bases identical to TRBD1. This CDR3 is built from 15 residues. The trim removed 4 bases at V and 4 bases at J, leaving 9 bases unmatched. From germline, CDR1 is SGHTA and CDR2 FQGNSA. The CDR3 loop is CASSSRQGEFYGYTF. The CDR3 DNA reads as TGTGCCAGCAGCTCCCGCCAGGGGGAGTTCTATGGCTACACCTTC.

This clonotype was counted at least ten times. The V call is TRBV4-1, the J call TRBJ2-2; 7 bases match TRBD1. Trimming removed 2 bases from V and 2 bases from J; junction bases left unmatched: 8. CDR1 is MGHRA, CDR2 YSYEKL, per germline. There are 17 residues in the CDR3. CDR3 sequence (DNA): TGCGCCAGCAGCCAAACCGTAGGACAGGTCAACACCGGGGAGCTGTTTTTT. Residues: CASSQTVGQVNTGELFF.

This clonotype showed up just once. The chain employs TRBV25-1 and TRBJ2-7; 7 bases are a match to TRBD2. CDR1 is MGHDK, CDR2 SYGVNS, per germline. The CDR3 contains 13 residues. The J segment lost 2 bases and the V segment lost 3 bases, leaving 1 base of the junction unmatched. The chain's CDR3 is CASSDGGAYEQYF. The CDR3 DNA sequence: TGTGCCAGCAGTGATGGGGGGGCCTACGAGCAGTACTTC.